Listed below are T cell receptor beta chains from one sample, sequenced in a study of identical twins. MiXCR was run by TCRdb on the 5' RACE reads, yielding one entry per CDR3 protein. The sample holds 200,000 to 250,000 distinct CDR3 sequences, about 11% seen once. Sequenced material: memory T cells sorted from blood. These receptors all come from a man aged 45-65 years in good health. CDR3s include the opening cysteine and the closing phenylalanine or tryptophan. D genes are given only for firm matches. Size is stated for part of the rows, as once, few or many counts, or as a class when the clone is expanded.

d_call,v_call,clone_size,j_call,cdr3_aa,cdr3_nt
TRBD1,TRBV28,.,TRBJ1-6,CASSPGQRDSPLHF,TGTGCCAGCAGTCCGGGACAGCGAGATTCACCCCTCCACTTT
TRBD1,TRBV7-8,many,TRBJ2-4,CASSFGQGLNIQYF,TGTGCCAGCAGCTTCGGACAGGGGCTTAACATTCAGTACTTC
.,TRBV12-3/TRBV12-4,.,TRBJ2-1,CASTQGFPYNEQFF,TGTGCCAGCACCCAGGGTTTCCCCTACAATGAGCAGTTCTTC
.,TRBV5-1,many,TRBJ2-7,CASSRNSYEQYF,TGCGCCAGCAGTAGAAACTCCTACGAGCAGTACTTC
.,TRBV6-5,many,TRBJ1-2,CASSYSLRSYGYTF,TGTGCCAGCAGTTACTCTCTCCGGTCCTATGGCTACACCTTC
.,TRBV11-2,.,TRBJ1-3,CASSFDSSGNTIYF,TGTGCCAGCAGCTTCGACAGCTCTGGAAACACCATATATTTT
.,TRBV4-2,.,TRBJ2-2,CASSQEHRRVTGELFF,TGTGCCAGCAGCCAAGAACACAGGCGGGTCACCGGGGAGCTGTTTTTT
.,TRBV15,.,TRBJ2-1,CATSRGANYNEQFF,TGTGCCACCAGCAGGGGAGCGAACTACAATGAGCAGTTCTTC
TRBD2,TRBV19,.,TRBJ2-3,CASSIGGVSDTQYF,TGTGCCAGTAGTATCGGGGGGGTATCAGATACGCAGTATTTT
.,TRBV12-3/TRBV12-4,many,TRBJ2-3,CASSLVQPTDTQYF,TGTGCCAGCAGTTTAGTCCAACCCACCGATACGCAGTATTTT
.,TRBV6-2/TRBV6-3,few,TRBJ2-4,CASSYSNIQYF,TGTGCCAGCAGTTATTCGAACATTCAGTACTTC
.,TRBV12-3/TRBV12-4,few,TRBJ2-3,CASAAGRLDTQYF,TGTGCCAGTGCGGCGGGGCGGTTAGATACGCAGTATTTT
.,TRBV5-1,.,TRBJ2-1,CASSSGTPPYNEQFF,TGCGCCAGCAGCTCCGGGACCCCCCCCTACAATGAGCAGTTCTTC
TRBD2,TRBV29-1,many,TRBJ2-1,CSVGGPGLANNEQFF,TGCAGCGTTGGGGGGCCGGGACTAGCGAACAATGAGCAGTTCTTC
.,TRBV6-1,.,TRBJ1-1,CATIEGVGVNTEAFF,TGTGCCACCATTGAGGGCGTTGGGGTAAACACTGAAGCTTTCTTT
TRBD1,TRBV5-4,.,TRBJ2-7,CASSERTGLNYEQYF,TGTGCCAGCAGCGAGCGGACAGGGTTAAACTACGAGCAGTACTTC
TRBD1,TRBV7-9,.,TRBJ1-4,CASSTTGRSEKLFF,TGTGCCAGCAGCACGACAGGGAGGAGTGAAAAACTGTTTTTT
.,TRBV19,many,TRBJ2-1,CASSQGEGLGEQFF,TGTGCCAGTAGTCAGGGGGAGGGGTTAGGTGAGCAGTTCTTC
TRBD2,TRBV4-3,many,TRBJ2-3,CASSQDATSGSSTQYF,TGCGCCAGCAGCCAAGATGCGACTAGCGGGAGTAGTACGCAGTATTTT
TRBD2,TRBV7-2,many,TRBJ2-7,CASRPTSGTEQYF,TGTGCCAGCAGACCGACTAGCGGGACCGAGCAGTACTTC
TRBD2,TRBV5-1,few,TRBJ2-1,CASSLGVAGGYNEQFF,TGCGCCAGCAGCTTGGGGGTAGCGGGGGGCTACAATGAGCAGTTCTTC
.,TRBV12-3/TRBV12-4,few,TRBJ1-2,CASRGPTETVDGGYTF,TGTGCCAGCAGAGGTCCGACTGAGACAGTTGATGGTGGCTACACCTTC
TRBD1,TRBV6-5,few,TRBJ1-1,CASRQTGGGAFF,TGTGCCAGCAGGCAGACAGGGGGAGGCGCTTTCTTT
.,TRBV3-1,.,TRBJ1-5,CASSQDATHDQPQHF,TGTGCCAGCAGCCAAGATGCGACACACGATCAGCCCCAGCATTTT
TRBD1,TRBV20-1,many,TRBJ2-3,CSADARDRSTDTQYF,TGCAGTGCTGACGCCAGGGACAGGAGCACAGATACGCAGTATTTT
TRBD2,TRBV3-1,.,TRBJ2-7,CASSQGGGGTYEQYF,TGTGCCAGCAGCCAAGGCGGGGGGGGCACCTACGAGCAGTACTTC
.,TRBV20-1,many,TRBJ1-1,CSARDGGRITEAFF,TGCAGTGCTAGAGATGGCGGCCGGATCACTGAAGCTTTCTTT
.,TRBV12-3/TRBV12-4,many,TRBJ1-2,CASSKDLAGYTF,TGTGCCAGCAGTAAGGACCTGGCTGGCTACACCTTC
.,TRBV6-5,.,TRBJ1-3,CASSYTVASGNTIYF,TGTGCCAGCAGTTACACGGTCGCCTCTGGAAACACCATATATTTT
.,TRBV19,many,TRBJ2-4,CASSIVNREAKNIQYF,TGTGCCAGTAGTATAGTAAACAGGGAAGCCAAAAACATTCAGTACTTC
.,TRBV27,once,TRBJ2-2,CASKVGPASGELFF,TGTGCCAGCAAGGTCGGCCCCGCATCCGGGGAGCTGTTTTTT
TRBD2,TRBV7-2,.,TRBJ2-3,CASTLNPGLAGGDTQYF,TGTGCCAGCACTTTAAATCCGGGACTAGCGGGAGGAGATACGCAGTATTTT
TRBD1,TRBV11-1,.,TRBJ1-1,CASSWGMTGLNTEAFF,TGTGCCAGCAGCTGGGGGATGACAGGGCTGAACACTGAAGCTTTCTTT
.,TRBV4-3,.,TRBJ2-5,CASSQDIGTTQYF,TGCGCCAGCAGCCAAGATATCGGGACTACCCAGTACTTC
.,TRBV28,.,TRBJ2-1,CASSLGTGPEQFF,TGTGCCAGCAGTTTAGGTACCGGACCCGAGCAGTTCTTC
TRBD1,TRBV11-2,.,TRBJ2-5,CASSVERQGHQYF,TGTGCCAGCAGCGTGGAAAGACAGGGCCATCAGTACTTC
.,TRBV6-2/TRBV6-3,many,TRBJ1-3,CASSYSSSGNTIYF,TGTGCCAGCAGTTACTCGAGCTCTGGAAACACCATATATTTT